The 23 T cell receptor beta chains reported below all come from one sample, sequenced in a study of T cells in Graves' hyperthyroidism and ophthalmopathy. Amplification of TCR beta CDR3 regions used RNA as the template. First-round RT-PCR with HTBI primers amplified the TCR CDR3 region. In TCRdb, the multiplex PCR reads were re-called with MiXCR into one record per CDR3 protein. This sample yields about 510,000 distinct CDR3 sequences, of which approximately 14% are seen a single time; over 11% belongs to the top ten. Input material: blood. Receptors originate from a woman between 40 and 50 years old with Graves' hyperthyroidism.

The chain combines TRBV29-1 with TRBJ1-4; D is unresolved. CDR1 SQVTM and CDR2 ANQGSEA come from the germline V gene. The ends were cut back, 5 bases at V and 7 bases at J, with 5 bases in the middle. This CDR3 is 10 amino acids long. CDR3 loop: CSVFSEKLFF. The DNA of the CDR3 is TGCAGCGTTTTCAGTGAAAAACTGTTTTTT.

This clonotype was detected many times. V gene TRBV7-2 combines with J gene TRBJ2-7; TRBD2 agrees at 12 bases. Losses at the gene ends were 5 bases for V and 5 bases for J; bases not matched to a gene: 7. The CDR3 runs to 15 residues. Germline V lookup: CDR1 SGHTA, CDR2 FQGNSA. CDR3: CASSIRLAGDNEQYF. The CDR3 nucleotides read TGTGCCAGCAGCATCCGACTAGCGGGAGATAACGAGCAGTACTTC.

In its sample, this clonotype was seen a few times. The J gene is TRBJ2-7, the V gene TRBV28; no clear D gene. Trimming stripped 8 bases from V and 2 bases from J, with 13 bases between. Germline V gives CDR1 MDHEN, CDR2 SYDVKM. This CDR3 comprises 13 residues. CDR3 DNA sequence: TGTGCCAGCGTCCTGATTAGTCCCTACGAGCAGTACTTC. Translated: CASVLISPYEQYF.

There are many counts of this clonotype. The J gene is TRBJ1-5, the V gene TRBV6-1; D remains ambiguous. V was trimmed by 3 bases and J by 6 bases, leaving 9 bases between them. CDR1 MNHNS and CDR2 SASEGT come from the germline V gene. This CDR3 has 13 amino acids. The CDR3 DNA follows: TGTGCCAGCAGTGAGACGAGTTTTCAGCCCCAGCATTTT. It yields the protein CASSETSFQPQHF.

Ten or more counts support this clonotype. The genes are TRBV7-8 and TRBJ2-3; tentatively, D is TRBD1 or TRBD2 (5 bases each). The CDR3 runs 14 residues. From germline, CDR1 is SGHVS and CDR2 FQNEAQ. V was shortened by 5 bases and J by 5 bases, with 14 bases between the two germline ends. Written as DNA, the CDR3 is TGTGCCAGCAGCCAAGGGGACGTAAGAGATACGCAGTATTTT. It codes for CASSQGDVRDTQYF. Based on the CDR3 plus reference TRBV7-8 and TRBJ2-3, the full variable domain is GAGVSQSPRYKVAKRGQDVALRCDPISGHVSLFWYQQALGQGPEFLTYFQNEAQLDKSGLPSDRFFAERPEGSVSTLKIQRTQQEDSAVYLCASSQGDVRDTQYFGPGTRLTVL.

Of note for this clonotype: A single base separates this from a much larger clone, so it may be a read error. The chain combines TRBV6-2 or TRBV6-3 with TRBJ1-1; TRBD1 matches at 12 bases. The CDR3 spans 18 residues. In germline, CDR1 is MNHEY, CDR2 SVGEGT. CDR3 coding DNA: TGTGCCGGCAGTTACTCGATTGGGACAGGGGGCGCAGGCACTGAAGCTTTCTTT. It is translated as CAGSYSIGTGGAGTEAFF.

This clonotype was recorded many times. The V gene is TRBV28, the J gene TRBJ2-1; the D gene could be TRBD1 or TRBD2 (6 bases each). V was trimmed by 5 bases and J by 2 bases, leaving 19 bases between them. The germline CDR1 and CDR2 sequences are MDHEN and SYDVKM. This CDR3 contains 17 residues. The CDR3 DNA sequence: TGTGCCAGCAGTCCGACCCGCGGGACAACTACCTACAATGAGCAGTTCTTC. Translating it yields CASSPTRGTTTYNEQFF.

This clonotype came up many times. The genes are TRBV6-1 and TRBJ1-6; possibly TRBD1 for D (6 bases). Germline V lookup: CDR1 MNHNS, CDR2 SASEGT. The CDR3 is 16 residues long. Trimming left V 7 bases short and J 5 bases short, with 18 bases between. CDR3 protein: CASIPLRGHNNSPLHF. The CDR3 DNA is TGTGCCAGCATCCCCCTCCGGGGACACAATAATTCACCCCTCCACTTT.

This clonotype was detected many times. The chain employs TRBV20-1 and TRBJ1-1, with a possible D match to TRBD1 (5 bases). In germline, CDR1 is DFQATT, CDR2 SNEGSKA (reference sequence). The CDR3 sequence is 15 residues long. V dropped 2 bases and J dropped 1 base, with 14 bases sitting between them. The CDR3 loop is CSARRQGGGNTEAFF. In nucleotides, the CDR3 is TGCAGTGCTAGAAGGCAGGGAGGCGGGAACACTGAAGCTTTCTTT.

The sample holds many counts of this clonotype. This chain links TRBV2 with TRBJ1-5; TRBD1 matches at 7 bases. V lost 5 bases and J lost 3; bases outside the gene matches: 7. The CDR3 is 15 amino acids. CDR1 is SNHLY and CDR2 is FYNNEI in the germline V gene. CDR3 DNA sequence: TGTGCCAGCAGTCCCGGTGGGACAGTCAATCAGCCCCAGCATTTT. This sequence encodes CASSPGGTVNQPQHF. Full variable domain (remainder filled in from reference TRBV2 and TRBJ1-5): EPEVTQTPSHQVTQMGQEVILRCVPISNHLYFYWYRQILGQKVEFLVSFYNNEISEKSEIFDDQFSVERPDGSNFTLKIRSTKLEDSAMYFCASSPGGTVNQPQHFGDGTRLSIL.

This clonotype was counted many times. The V gene is TRBV28, the J gene TRBJ1-5, with TRBD1 identical over 8 bases. The CDR3 spans 16 residues. Germline V CDR1 and CDR2: MDHEN, SYDVKM. V lost 3 bases to trimming and J lost 1 base; unmatched junction nucleotides: 5. CDR3 bases: TGTGCCAGCAGTTTGCAGGGGGCGCCGAGCAATCAGCCCCAGCATTTT. Encoded protein: CASSLQGAPSNQPQHF.

In this sample, this clonotype turned up a few times. The CDR3 DNA follows: TGTGCCAGCAGCCCCCCCTTAGGGTCCCAAAAGCCCCAGCATTTT. Its translation: CASSPPLGSQKPQHF. V and J are TRBV28 and TRBJ1-5, with D uncertain. Trimming stripped 6 bases from V and 8 bases from J, with 20 bases between. This CDR3 has 15 amino acids. The germline gives CDR1 MDHEN, CDR2 SYDVKM.

This clonotype was detected many times. J is TRBJ2-2 and V is TRBV5-1; D remains unclear. The CDR3 loop spans 16 amino acids. Trimming cost V 0 bases and J 3 bases, with 12 bases left between them. CDR1 and CDR2 from the germline V gene are SGHRS and YFSETQ. The CDR3 loop is CASSLAGATYTGELFF. DNA for the CDR3: TGCGCCAGCAGCTTGGCCGGAGCGACATACACCGGGGAGCTGTTTTTT.

This clonotype was seen ten or more times. V and J are TRBV2 and TRBJ2-3, with a weak D call TRBD1 (5 bases). V was cut by 8 bases and J by 2 bases, with 11 bases left in between. Germline assignment: CDR1 SNHLY and CDR2 FYNNEI. CDR3 size: 13 residues. The CDR3 sequence: CASSKGFTDTQYF. In DNA form, the CDR3 reads TGTGCCAGCTCAAAGGGGTTCACAGATACGCAGTATTTT.

The rearrangement uses TRBV5-1 and TRBJ2-2; D call uncertain. The CDR3 runs to 14 residues. Germline values: CDR1 SGHRS, CDR2 YFSETQ. V lost 1 base and J lost 7, with 11 bases in between. The CDR3 here is CASSLRLDNGELFF. The CDR3 nucleotides are TGCGCCAGCAGCTTGCGGCTAGATAACGGGGAGCTGTTTTTT.

This clonotype was seen repeatedly, ten times or more. Sequence at one end of the junction differs from germline and may be a read error. The chain couples TRBV7-7 to TRBJ2-7; D is undetermined. Germline values: CDR1 SSHAT, CDR2 FNYEAQ (reference sequence). The CDR3 has 12 amino acids. The DNA of the CDR3 is TGTGCTAGCACCGCTAGGTCCTACGAGCAGTACTTC. This sequence encodes CASTARSYEQYF. Using reference TRBV7-7 and TRBJ2-7 for the parts outside the CDR3, the full variable domain is GAGVSQSPRYKVTKRGQDVTLRCDPISSHATLYWYQQALGQGPEFLTYFNYEAQPDKSGLPSDRFSAERPEGSISTLTIQRTEQRDSAMYRCASTARSYEQYFGPGTRLTVT.

The chain combines TRBV5-8 with TRBJ1-6; D may be TRBD1 (5 bases). The V end lost 3 bases, the J end lost 7 bases, and 11 bases lay between the germline ends. Germline V CDR1 and CDR2: SGHTS, YDEGEE. The CDR3 contains 14 residues. The CDR3 sequence is CASSWGSLNSPLHF. The CDR3 nucleotides read TGTGCCAGCAGCTGGGGGTCCCTAAATTCACCCCTCCACTTT.

This clonotype showed up many times. V usage is TRBV7-8 and J usage is TRBJ2-3; TRBD2 agrees at 13 bases. Germline CDR1 is SGHVS and CDR2 is FQNEAQ. The CDR3 sequence is 17 residues long. V lost 2 bases, J lost 8 bases, and 10 bases stayed unmatched. CDR3 loop: CASSLIGTSGTGATQYF. The CDR3 DNA reads as TGTGCCAGCAGCTTAATAGGGACTAGCGGGACCGGCGCTACGCAGTATTTT.

This clonotype was recorded many times. The chain combines TRBV20-1 with TRBJ1-2; 9 bases are a match to TRBD1. Germline V gene lookup returns CDR1 DFQATT and CDR2 SNEGSKA (reference sequence). The CDR3 spans 15 residues. The trim removed 1 base at V and 8 bases at J, leaving 11 bases unmatched. As DNA, the CDR3 is TGCAGTGCTAGAGCCCCGGGACAGGGAAGGCAAGGCTACACCTTC. Translated, it gives CSARAPGQGRQGYTF.

In its sample, this clonotype was seen many times. V usage is TRBV6-5 and J usage is TRBJ1-5; a weak D match, TRBD1 (5 bases). This CDR3 spans 15 amino acids. The V end was cut by 2 bases, the J end by 7 bases, with 15 bases between. Germline V CDR1 and CDR2: MNHEY, SVGAGI. CDR3 DNA sequence: TGTGCCAGCAGTTACACAAGGGACTTCGGGCAGCCCCAGCATTTT. Its protein is CASSYTRDFGQPQHF.

This clonotype was picked up many times. The chain couples TRBV28 to TRBJ2-1, with D perhaps TRBD2 (7 bases). V lost 5 bases and J lost 12, with 23 bases in between. The CDR3 is 15 residues long. Germline CDR1 reads MDHEN; CDR2 reads SYDVKM. CDR3 bases: TGTGCCAGCAGTCGAGGGAGGGGGAGGGCACGGGGGCAGTTCTTC. Translated: CASSRGRGRARGQFF.

This clonotype was seen ten or more times. The chain uses TRBV27 and TRBJ1-1; a possible D gene is TRBD1 (5 bases). V dropped 3 bases and J dropped 10 bases, with 18 bases sitting between them. The CDR3 extends over 14 amino acids. Looked up from germline, CDR1 is MNHEY and CDR2 is SMNVEV (reference sequence). CDR3 DNA: TGTGCCAGCAGTTTTCTCGGGGGAGGCGAGGGAGCTTTCTTT. It translates to CASSFLGGGEGAFF.

V gene TRBV7-2 combines with J gene TRBJ2-5; 8 bases match TRBD1. J lost 3 bases, V lost 5 bases, and 8 bases had no gene match. The length of the CDR3 is 15 residues. The germline V gene has CDR1 SGHTA and CDR2 FQGNSA. CDR3 nucleotides: TGTGCCAGCAGCCCCCGGGACAGGACAAAAGAGACCCAGTACTTC. Residues: CASSPRDRTKETQYF.